This T cell receptor (beta chain) was captured by sequencing in a study of cytomegalovirus exposure and HLA in healthy donors. General study points: A later analysis, which compared TCR beta chains of equal frequency, found the HLA-associated ones more clonally expanded. It was only CMV serostatus that was available as immune exposure information.

V trimming: 4 bases; J trimming: 10 bases; junction bases outside the gene matches: 9. There are 15 residues in the CDR3. Germline lookup yields CDR1 LGHNA and CDR2 YSLEER. On this clone: Its antigen is not known.

Both 60 Vbeta primers and 13 Jbeta primers went into the PCR. TCRdb's table, derived via immunoSEQ multiplex PCR, lists solely in-frame clones and lacks some. The sample records approximately 160,000 clones, roughly two thirds being singletons. These donors, healthy bone marrow donors, were studied. Sampled while nominally healthy, donors likely had unrecorded immune exposures. The receptor was derived from a woman younger than 30 in good health and CMV-seropositive. The chain employs TRBV4-3 and TRBJ1-6, with 8 bases that match TRBD1. Sequencing was done on a sample of PBMCs. CDR3 coding DNA: TGCGCCAGCAGCCTAGATCGGACAGGGCGATCACCCCTCCACTTT. The encoded protein is CASSLDRTGRSPLHF.